Described below is a single T cell receptor beta chain sequence and its context. Its antigen is not identified. This record belongs to a study of cytomegalovirus exposure and HLA in healthy donors. About the study: Earlier findings included approximately 120 million unique TCR beta sequences obtained from roughly 200 million T cells. From HLA-typed donors, an early data release held tens of millions of unique TCRs.

In the PCR, 60 Vbeta and 13 Jbeta primers were used. Here immunoSEQ multiplex PCR was the method, and the copy in TCRdb shows in-frame clones only, minus some. The repertoire holds approximately 150,000 clones, with 79% as singletons. Overall study findings and caveats: A missense DCLRE1C variant was associated with V- and J-gene trimming of TCR beta chains in a later analysis, and an independent cohort replicated the association.

The trim removed 3 bases at V and 0 bases at J, leaving 9 bases unmatched. This CDR3 spans 17 amino acids. From germline, CDR1 is SGDLS and CDR2 YYNGEE. This cohort consisted of healthy bone marrow donors. Sequenced material: PBMCs. This receptor was obtained from a man aged 35-49 years in good health and CMV-seronegative. The genes are TRBV9 and TRBJ1-5; 7 positions agree with TRBD1. The CDR3 nucleotides are TGTGCCAGCAGCGGGGGACCAGGGACAGTTAGCAATCAGCCCCAGCATTTT. Translated: CASSGGPGTVSNQPQHF.